This T cell receptor (beta chain) was obtained from a study of cytomegalovirus exposure and HLA in healthy donors. Study-level points and caveats: It was reportedly the case that the classifier diagnosed cytomegalovirus status with high specificity and sensitivity.

Of note for this clone: Its antigen is not identified.

Researchers ran the PCR with 60 Vbeta and 13 Jbeta primers. The table came from immunoSEQ multiplex PCR; TCRdb's copy has only in-frame clones and leaves some out. Among about 160,000 clones listed, less than 85% were seen once. This CDR3 spans 15 amino acids. The V gene's germline CDR1 is MGHRA and CDR2 YSYEKL. V lost 0 bases and J lost 6; bases outside the gene matches: 5. The material sequenced was PBMCs. The TCR originated in a boy aged 2 to 10 in good health and CMV-seronegative. The chain uses TRBV4-1 and TRBJ1-2; 9 nucleotides agree with TRBD1. The CDR3 here is CASSQEGTGSDGYTF. CDR3 DNA sequence: TGCGCCAGCAGCCAAGAAGGGACAGGGTCAGATGGCTACACCTTC.